The present TCR beta chain was sequenced within a study of shared clonotypes between healthy human individuals. On the study more broadly: CD8 memory received one plate per donor, CD8 naive two, CD4 memory three and CD4 naive three.

Germline CDR1 and CDR2: SGHVS and FNYEAQ. This CDR3 contains 15 residues. The V gene lost 1 base and the J gene lost 2 bases, with 8 bases spanning the gap. TCRdb's table, derived via immunoSEQ multiplex PCR, lists solely in-frame clones and lacks some. The data show roughly 2,300,000 clones, 92% seen once. This TCR derives from a man aged 18 to 29 in good health. Some clones in this sample may be carry-over from other donors' samples. Sequenced input: naive CD4+ T cells from PBMCs. The subset was: CD45RA+ positively selected. The chain joins TRBV7-6 to TRBJ2-2; D may be TRBD1 (5 bases). This CDR3 reads CASSLGTRNTGELFF. In DNA, the CDR3 is TGTGCCAGCAGCTTAGGGACAAGAAACACCGGGGAGCTGTTTTTT.